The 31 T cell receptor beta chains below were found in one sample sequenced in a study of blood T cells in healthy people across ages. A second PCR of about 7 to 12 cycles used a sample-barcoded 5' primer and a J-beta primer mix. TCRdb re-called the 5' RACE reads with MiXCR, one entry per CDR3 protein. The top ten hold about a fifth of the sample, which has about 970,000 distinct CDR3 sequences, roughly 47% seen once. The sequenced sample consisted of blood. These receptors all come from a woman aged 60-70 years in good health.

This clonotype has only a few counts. CDR3 coding DNA: TGCGCCAGCAGCCAAGGGGATCCCCGCGGGGGCACCGGGGAGCTGTTTTTT. This codes for CASSQGDPRGGTGELFF. The V call is TRBV4-1, the J call TRBJ2-2, with TRBD2 matching 7 bases. Trimming cost V 1 base and J 4 bases; bases outside gene matches: 9. The CDR3 runs to 17 residues. CDR1 and CDR2 (germline): MGHRA, YSYEKL.

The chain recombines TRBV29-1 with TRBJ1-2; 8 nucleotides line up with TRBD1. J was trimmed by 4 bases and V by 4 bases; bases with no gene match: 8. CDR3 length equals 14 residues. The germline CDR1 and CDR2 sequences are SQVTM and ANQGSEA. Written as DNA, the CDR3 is TGCAGCGTTGCACCTTACACAGGGGGCTATGGCTACACCTTC. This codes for CSVAPYTGGYGYTF.

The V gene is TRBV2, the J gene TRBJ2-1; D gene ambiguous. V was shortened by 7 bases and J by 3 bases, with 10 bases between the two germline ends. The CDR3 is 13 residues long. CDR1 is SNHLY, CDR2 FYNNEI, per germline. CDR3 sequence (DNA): TGTGCCAGCACTACGCAGTTCTACAATGAGCAGTTCTTC. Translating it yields CASTTQFYNEQFF. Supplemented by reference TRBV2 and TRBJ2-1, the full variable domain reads EPEVTQTPSHQVTQMGQEVILRCVPISNHLYFYWYRQILGQKVEFLVSFYNNEISEKSEIFDDQFSVERPDGSNFTLKIRSTKLEDSAMYFCASTTQFYNEQFFGPGTRLTVL.

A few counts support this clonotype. CDR3 loop: CASSQVRYEQYF. CDR3 coding DNA: TGTGCCAGCAGCCAAGTCCGTTACGAGCAGTACTTC. The rearrangement uses TRBV3-1 and TRBJ2-7, with unresolved D. CDR1 LGHDT and CDR2 YNNKEL come from the germline V gene (reference sequence). The CDR3 has 12 residues. The ends were cut back, 1 base at V and 4 bases at J, with 5 bases in the middle.

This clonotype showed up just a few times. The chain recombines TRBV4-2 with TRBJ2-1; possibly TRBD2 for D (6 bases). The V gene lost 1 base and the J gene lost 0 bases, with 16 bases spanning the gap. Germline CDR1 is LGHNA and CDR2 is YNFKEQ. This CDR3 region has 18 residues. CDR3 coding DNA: TGTGCCAGCAGCCAAGTTCAAGGCGGGATGAGCTCCTACAATGAGCAGTTCTTC. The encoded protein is CASSQVQGGMSSYNEQFF.

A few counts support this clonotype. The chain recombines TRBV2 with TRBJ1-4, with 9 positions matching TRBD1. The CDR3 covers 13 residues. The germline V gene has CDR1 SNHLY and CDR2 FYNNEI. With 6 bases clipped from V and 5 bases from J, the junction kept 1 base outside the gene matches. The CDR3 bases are TGTGCCAGCAGGGGGACAGGGAATGAAAAACTGTTTTTT. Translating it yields CASRGTGNEKLFF.

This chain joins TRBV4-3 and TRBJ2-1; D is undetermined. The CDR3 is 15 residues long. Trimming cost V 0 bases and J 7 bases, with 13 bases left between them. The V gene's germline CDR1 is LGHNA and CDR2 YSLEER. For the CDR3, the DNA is TGCGCCAGCAGCCAAGATCGGGTACTCCTAAATGAGCAGTTCTTC. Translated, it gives CASSQDRVLLNEQFF.

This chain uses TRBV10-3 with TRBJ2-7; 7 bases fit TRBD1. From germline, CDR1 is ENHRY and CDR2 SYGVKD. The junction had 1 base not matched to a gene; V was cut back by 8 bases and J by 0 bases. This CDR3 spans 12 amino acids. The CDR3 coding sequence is TGTGCCATCGGACAGGACTCCTACGAGCAGTACTTC. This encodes CAIGQDSYEQYF.

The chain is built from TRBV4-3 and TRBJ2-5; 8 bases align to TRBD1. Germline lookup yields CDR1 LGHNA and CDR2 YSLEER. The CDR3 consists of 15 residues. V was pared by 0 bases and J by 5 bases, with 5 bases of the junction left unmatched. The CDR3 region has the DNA TGCGCCAGCAGCCAAGATTGGACAGGGTTGGAGACCCAGTACTTC. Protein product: CASSQDWTGLETQYF.

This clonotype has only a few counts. CDR3 loop: CASSRLTGLYEQYF. For the CDR3, the DNA is TGTGCCAGCAGCCGGCTGACAGGGCTGTACGAGCAGTACTTC. The chain employs TRBV11-2 and TRBJ2-7; 7 bases are a match to TRBD1. V shed 5 bases, J shed 4 bases, and the junction held 8 bases outside the gene matches. There are 14 residues in the CDR3. Looked up from germline, CDR1 is SGHAT and CDR2 is FQNNGV.

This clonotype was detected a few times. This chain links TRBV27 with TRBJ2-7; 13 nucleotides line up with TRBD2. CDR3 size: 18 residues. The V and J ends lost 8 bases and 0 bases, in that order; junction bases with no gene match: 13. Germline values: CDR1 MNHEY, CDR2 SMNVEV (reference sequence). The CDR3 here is CASSPGLAGFSGSYEQYF. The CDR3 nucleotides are TGTGCCAGCTCGCCGGGACTAGCGGGGTTTTCGGGCTCCTACGAGCAGTACTTC.

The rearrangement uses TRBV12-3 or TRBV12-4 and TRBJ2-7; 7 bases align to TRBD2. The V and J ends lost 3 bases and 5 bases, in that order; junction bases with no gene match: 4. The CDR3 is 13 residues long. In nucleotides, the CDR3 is TGTGCCAGCAGTTTGGACGCGGGGGACGAGCAGTACTTC. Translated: CASSLDAGDEQYF.

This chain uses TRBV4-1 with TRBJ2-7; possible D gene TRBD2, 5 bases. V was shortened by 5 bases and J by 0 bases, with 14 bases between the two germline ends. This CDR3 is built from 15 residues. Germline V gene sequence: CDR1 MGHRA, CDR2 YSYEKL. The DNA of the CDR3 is TGCGCCAGCAGCTTGAGCAGGAGGAGCTCCTACGAGCAGTACTTC. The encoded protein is CASSLSRRSSYEQYF.

CDR3 DNA: TGCAGTGCTAGACAGTTCGGCAGGGTCCATATTCTTACGGTAAACACTGAAGCTTTCTTT. It yields the protein CSARQFGRVHILTVNTEAFF. The V gene is TRBV20-1, the J gene TRBJ1-1, with a possible D match to TRBD1 (5 bases). The germline V gene encodes CDR1 DFQATT and CDR2 SNEGSKA (reference sequence). The CDR3 loop spans 20 amino acids. V was cut by 2 bases and J by 2 bases, with 30 bases left in between.

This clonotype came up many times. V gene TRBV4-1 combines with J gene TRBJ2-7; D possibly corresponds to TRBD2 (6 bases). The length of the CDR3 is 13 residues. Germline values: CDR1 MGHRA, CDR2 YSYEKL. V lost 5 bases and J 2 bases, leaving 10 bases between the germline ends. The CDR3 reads CASSSGGPYEQYF. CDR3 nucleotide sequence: TGCGCCAGCAGCTCAGGAGGGCCCTACGAGCAGTACTTC.

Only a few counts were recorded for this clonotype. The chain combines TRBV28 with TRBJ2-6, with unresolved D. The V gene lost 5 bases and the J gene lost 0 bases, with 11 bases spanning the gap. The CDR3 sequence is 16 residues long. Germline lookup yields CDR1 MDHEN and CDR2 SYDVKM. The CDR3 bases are TGTGCCAGCAGTCCTCCACGACACTCTGGGGCCAACGTCCTGACTTTC. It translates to CASSPPRHSGANVLTF. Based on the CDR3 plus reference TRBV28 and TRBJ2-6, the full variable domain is DVKVTQSSRYLVKRTGEKVFLECVQDMDHENMFWYRQDPGLGLRLIYFSYDVKMKEKGDIPEGYSVSREKKERFSLILESASTNQTSMYLCASSPPRHSGANVLTFGAGSRLTVL.

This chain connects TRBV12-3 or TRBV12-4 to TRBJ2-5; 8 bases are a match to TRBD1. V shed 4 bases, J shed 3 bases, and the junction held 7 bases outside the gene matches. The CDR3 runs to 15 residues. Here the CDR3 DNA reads TGTGCCAGCAGTTCCCGGGACAGGTGGGAAGAGACCCAGTACTTC. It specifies CASSSRDRWEETQYF.

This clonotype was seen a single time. The CDR3 loop is CSAGGASLADTQYF. For the CDR3, the DNA is TGCAGTGCTGGGGGAGCGTCTCTTGCAGATACGCAGTATTTT. V and J are TRBV20-1 and TRBJ2-3, with D possibly being TRBD1 or TRBD2 (5 bases each). The CDR3 covers 14 residues. Germline CDR1 DFQATT, CDR2 SNEGSKA (reference sequence). V was shortened by 5 bases and J by 4 bases, with 16 bases between the two germline ends.

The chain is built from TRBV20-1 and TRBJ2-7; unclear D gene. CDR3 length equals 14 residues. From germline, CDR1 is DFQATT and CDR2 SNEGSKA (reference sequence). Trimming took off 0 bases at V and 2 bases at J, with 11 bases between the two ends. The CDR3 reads CSARDIVPTYEQYF. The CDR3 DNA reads TGCAGTGCTAGAGACATCGTCCCTACCTACGAGCAGTACTTC.

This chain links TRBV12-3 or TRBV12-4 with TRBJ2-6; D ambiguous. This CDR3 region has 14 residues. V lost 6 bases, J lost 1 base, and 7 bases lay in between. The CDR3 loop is CASRLGSGANVLTF. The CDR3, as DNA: TGTGCCAGCAGGTTGGGATCTGGGGCCAACGTCCTGACTTTC.

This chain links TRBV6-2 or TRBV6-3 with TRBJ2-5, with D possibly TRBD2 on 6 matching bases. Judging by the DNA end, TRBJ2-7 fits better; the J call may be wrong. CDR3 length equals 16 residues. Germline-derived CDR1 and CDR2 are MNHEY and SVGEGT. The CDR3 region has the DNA TGTGCCAGCAGTTACCCTCAGGAAGCGGGTGACTACGAGCAGTACTTC. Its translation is CASSYPQEAGDYEQYF.

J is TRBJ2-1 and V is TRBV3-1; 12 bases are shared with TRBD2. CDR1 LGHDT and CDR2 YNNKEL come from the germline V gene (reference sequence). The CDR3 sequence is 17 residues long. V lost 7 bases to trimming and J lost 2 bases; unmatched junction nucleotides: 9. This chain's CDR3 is CASTRGLAGSTYNEQFF. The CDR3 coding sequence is TGTGCCAGCACCAGGGGACTAGCGGGTAGTACCTACAATGAGCAGTTCTTC.

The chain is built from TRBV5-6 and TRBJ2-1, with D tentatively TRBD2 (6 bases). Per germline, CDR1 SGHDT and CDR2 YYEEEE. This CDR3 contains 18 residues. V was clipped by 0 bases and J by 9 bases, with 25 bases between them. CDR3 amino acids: CASSLVPSGDLSSGEQFF. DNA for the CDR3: TGTGCCAGCAGCTTGGTCCCTTCGGGGGACTTATCGTCTGGTGAGCAGTTCTTC. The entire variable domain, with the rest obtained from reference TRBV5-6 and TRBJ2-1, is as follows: DAGVTQSPTHLIKTRGQQVTLRCSPKSGHDTVSWYQQALGQGPQFIFQYYEEEERQRGNFPDRFSGHQFPNYSSELNVNALLLGDSALYLCASSLVPSGDLSSGEQFFGPGTRLTVL.

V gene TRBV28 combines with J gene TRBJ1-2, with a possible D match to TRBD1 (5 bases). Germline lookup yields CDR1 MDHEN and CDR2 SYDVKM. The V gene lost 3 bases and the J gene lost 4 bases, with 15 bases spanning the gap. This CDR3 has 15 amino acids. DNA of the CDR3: TGTGCCAGCAGTTTCACAGGAGATACCTCCTATGGCTACACCTTC. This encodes CASSFTGDTSYGYTF.

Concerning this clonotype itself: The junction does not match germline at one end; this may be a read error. The DNA for the CDR3 is TGTGCCAGCAGCCGCCCGGGCCCAGGAGAGATCCAGTACTTC. This gives the protein CASSRPGPGEIQYF. The chain employs TRBV7-3 and TRBJ2-5; D gene uncertain. The germline gives CDR1 SGHTA, CDR2 FQGTGA. CDR3 length equals 14 residues.

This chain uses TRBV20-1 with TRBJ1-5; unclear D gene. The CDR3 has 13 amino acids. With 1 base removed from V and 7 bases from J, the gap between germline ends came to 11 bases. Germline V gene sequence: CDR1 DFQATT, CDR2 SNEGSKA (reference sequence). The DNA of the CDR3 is TGCAGTGCTAGAGTGGTTATCGGGCAGCCCCAGCATTTT. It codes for CSARVVIGQPQHF.

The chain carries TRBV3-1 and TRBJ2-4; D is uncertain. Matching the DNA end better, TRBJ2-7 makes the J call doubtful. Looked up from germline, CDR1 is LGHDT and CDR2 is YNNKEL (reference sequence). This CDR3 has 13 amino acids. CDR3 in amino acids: CASSPNGLYEQYF. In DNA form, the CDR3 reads TGTGCCAGCAGCCCGAACGGGCTTTACGAGCAGTACTTC.

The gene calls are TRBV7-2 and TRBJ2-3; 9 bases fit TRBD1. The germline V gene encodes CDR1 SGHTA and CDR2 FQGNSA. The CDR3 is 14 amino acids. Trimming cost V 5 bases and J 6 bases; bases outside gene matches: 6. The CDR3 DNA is TGTGCCAGCAGCCTCGGACAGGGGTATGATACGCAGTATTTT. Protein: CASSLGQGYDTQYF.

The CDR3 sequence is CASSPSSNSGTQYF. Here the CDR3 DNA reads TGCGCCAGCAGCCCCTCTTCGAACTCTGGGACCCAGTACTTC. J is TRBJ2-5 and V is TRBV5-1; no clear D gene. The germline V gene encodes CDR1 SGHRS and CDR2 YFSETQ. The germline V and J ends were trimmed by 4 bases and 7 bases, with 17 bases remaining between them. This CDR3 has 14 amino acids.

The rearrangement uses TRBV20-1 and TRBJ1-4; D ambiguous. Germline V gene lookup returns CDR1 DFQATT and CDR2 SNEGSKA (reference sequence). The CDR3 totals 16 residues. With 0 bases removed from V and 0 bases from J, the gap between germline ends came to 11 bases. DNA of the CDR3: TGCAGTGCTAGAGATTCGGAACTCGCAACTAATGAAAAACTGTTTTTT. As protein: CSARDSELATNEKLFF.

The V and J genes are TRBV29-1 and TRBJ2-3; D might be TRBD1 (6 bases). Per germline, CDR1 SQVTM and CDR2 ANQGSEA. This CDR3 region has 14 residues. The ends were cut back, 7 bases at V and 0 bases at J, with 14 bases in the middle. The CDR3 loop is CSALRQGSTDTQYF. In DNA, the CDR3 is TGCAGCGCTCTAAGGCAGGGGAGCACAGATACGCAGTATTTT.